This T cell receptor beta chain was sequenced in a study of spatial heterogeneity in lung cancer. Study-level points and caveats: Tumor mutation counts were tracked by expanded intratumoral alpha and beta TCR counts.

This CDR3 has 20 residues. Germline V CDR1 and CDR2: MNHEY, SVGEGT. The V and J ends lost 6 bases and 6 bases, in that order; junction bases with no gene match: 17. Regarding this clonotype: Its antigen is currently unknown.

Indicated time point: sample taken at primary tumor resection. The donor group consisted of 55 to 85 patients who had untreated, early-stage non-small cell lung cancer. TCRdb independently ran MiXCR on the 5' RACE reads; one entry per CDR3 protein. In the table there are 20,000 to 25,000 distinct CDR3 sequences, 8.8% of which are singletons. This receptor was obtained from a male donor with early-stage non-small cell lung cancer. The chain recombines TRBV6-2 or TRBV6-3 with TRBJ2-1, with 16 bases that match TRBD2. The sequencing used lung tumor tissue, collected at surgery. The CDR3 loop reads CASSTRRLGLAGGHGNEQFF. CDR3 bases: TGTGCCAGCAGCACCCGCCGGTTGGGACTAGCGGGGGGGCATGGCAATGAGCAGTTCTTC.